This record looks at one T cell receptor (beta chain) sequence and its context. It has no known antigen specificity. One base away there is no much larger clone; base qualities are not given. TCR libraries were generated with the immunoSEQ multiplex PCR assay, using TCR-beta and/or TCR-alpha/delta assays for each sample. Amplified TCR libraries were sequenced on the Illumina high-throughput platform. Under the source paper's analysis protocol: Clustering and dimensionality reduction relied on pairwise TCRdist distances among GMM-specific receptors from T cells that were either sorted ex vivo or expanded in vitro. The score assigned to each clinical repertoire was mean NN-distance, meaning the average TCRdist to the nearest 10% of tetramer-positive reference sequences. GEM TCR motif frequency was calculated as the fraction of unique TCRs that matched known GEM sequences in V/J usage and CDR3 length. Linear discriminant analysis with leave-one-out cross-validation, implemented in scikit-learn, was used to classify active tuberculosis. Held by TCRdb, this immuneACCESS table contains in-frame sequences only and omits some clones. Under half of the omission traces to an unresolved V gene where checked; the cause of the rest is unknown. V and J calls plus clone size are reproduced from that table; the DNA served to infer D and trimming. Within this sample are 20,000 to 25,000 clones, with 70% to 85% of them counted one time only. Approximately 15% of the sample rests with the top ten.

This record belongs to a study of T cells in tuberculosis (dated by TCRdb to 2016 to 2018). Some background on the complete study: The study combined CD1B tetramers and high-throughput TCR immunosequencing to characterize T cells specific for the mycobacterial lipid antigen glucose monomycolate (GMM). A South African clinical cohort compared IGRA-negative adolescents, IGRA-positive adolescents with latent tuberculosis and adults with active tuberculosis, around ten per group. Active tuberculosis patient PBMC were archived before or within 7 days of starting standard anti-tuberculosis treatment. Broad study findings and their caveats: Clinical samples were chosen by availability of cryopreserved specimens, and active tuberculosis cases were adults while controls were adolescents. Smaller NN-distances were partly driven by shorter CDR3-alpha lengths in active tuberculosis patients, and statistical significance was not reached for the TCR-beta difference. Compared with IGRA-negative controls, TCR-alpha repertoires from active tuberculosis had smaller mean NN-distances to GMM-specific TCRs, which suggests clonal expansion of these TCRs. A classifier using the diverse GMM-specific repertoire reached around 85% accuracy (AUROC approximately 0.9), compared with roughly 70% accuracy using GEM motif frequencies.

In light of the paper, this sample's time point label describes: new active TB diagnosis, blood taken before or within 7 days of starting treatment. Active tuberculosis patients were HIV-seronegative South African adults aged 18 years or older with a new diagnosis. Confirmation of active tuberculosis came from positive sputum smear microscopy and/or a positive M. tuberculosis culture. Unsorted cryopreserved PBMC were immunosequenced, covering on average approximately 98,000 T cells per clinical donor. The germline V gene specifies SGHTA as CDR1 and FQGNSA as CDR2. A distance of 9 bases separates the germline ends of V and J, which lose 1 base and 14 bases respectively. From the cysteine up to the phenylalanine, the CDR3 has a length of 11 residues. The entry retains the CDR3 DNA only, 33 bases that are in frame from base 1.

Recombination linked TRBV7-2 to TRBJ2-1; TRBD1 might be the D gene, on 6 matching bases. The TCR comes from an adult with tuberculosis. Sample: PBMCs, taken at tuberculosis diagnosis. The CDR3 region: CASSLVSGEFF. The DNA sequence is given as TGTGCCAGCAGCTTAGTTTCAGGGGAGTTCTTC.